The sequence of this TCR beta chain was determined in a study of PD-L1 blockade in urothelial cancer. Sequenced by immunoSEQ multiplex PCR; TCRdb stores in-frame clones only, minus some. Of about 17,000 clones in the sample, 75% to 90% were seen once. V was trimmed by 5 bases and J by 2 bases, leaving 14 bases between them. Germline values: CDR1 SGHAT, CDR2 FQNNGV. This CDR3 spans 15 amino acids. The chain couples TRBV11-2 to TRBJ2-3; TRBD1 might be the D (6 bases). Here the sequenced sample was PBMCs, taken around atezolizumab (anti-PD-L1) treatment. The clonotype was recovered from a man aged 50-59 years with urothelial cancer. This CDR3 is CASSASRGSTDTQYF. In nucleotides, the CDR3 is TGTGCCAGCAGCGCATCGAGGGGGTCCACAGATACGCAGTATTTT.